The source of this T cell receptor beta chain is a study of beta chain features in type 1 diabetes. As for the study in general: The study found patients and healthy donors alike in age, gender and cell yields. The samples had around 98 million sorted cells examined in all. Whole-study results and caveats: The question left open here concerned HLA type influencing TCRB rearrangement. Researchers report that Type 1 diabetes patients had moderately but significantly shorter TCRB CDR3s across all four CD4+ subsets.

In this sample, this clone turned up a few times. The target antigen is unknown. Expressed TCRB transcripts got sequenced, as all isolated RNA was reverse transcribed. Using immunoSEQ multiplex PCR, the repertoire was profiled, and TCRdb retains in-frame clones only, with some absent. The table records some 330,000 clones, approximately 12% of them present only once. CDR3 length: 16 amino acids. Germline V gene data show CDR1 as MGHDK and CDR2 as SYGVNS. The ends lost 6 bases at V and 2 bases at J; junction bases unmatched: 10. By way of CD45RO/CCR7/CD25/CD127/CD95/CD27, the CD4+ regulatory, stem cell-like memory, central memory and naive cells were sorted.

The clonotype comes from a woman aged 18-29 years with type 1 diabetes. The rearrangement uses TRBV25-1 and TRBJ2-7, with 10 bases fitting TRBD1. Sample: naive CD4+ T cells from blood. The CDR3 reads CASSGSGQGITYEQYF. The DNA of the CDR3 is TGTGCCAGCAGCGGTTCGGGACAGGGGATAACCTACGAGCAGTACTTC.